This T cell receptor beta chain was retrieved from a study of post-analysis software for immune sequencing data. On the study more broadly: The disease courses covered relapsing-remitting, secondary progressive and progressive-relapsing multiple sclerosis.

The TCR beta cDNA libraries contained unique molecular identifiers. T cells numbering about 0.95 to 10 million gave rise to some 520,000 cDNA molecules. TCRdb reprocessed the PCR reads with MiXCR, giving one entry per CDR3 protein. The sample holds roughly 650,000 distinct CDR3 sequences, 55% to 60% seen once. This TCR was recovered from a girl aged 2 to 10 with multiple sclerosis. The sequenced sample consisted of blood.

CDR3 sequence: CASSYSTRTELNTQYF. The CDR3 DNA reads TGTGCCAGCAGTTACTCGACTAGGACCGAGCTAAATACGCAGTATTTT. This chain joins TRBV6-6 and TRBJ2-3; D perhaps matches TRBD2 (6 bases). Germline V gives CDR1 MNHNY, CDR2 SVGAGI (reference sequence). This CDR3 region has 16 residues. Trimming shortened V by 0 bases and J by 7 bases, and 17 bases separated the two germline ends.